Following are 26 T cell receptor beta chains from one sample sequenced in a study of blood T cell repertoires in COVID-19. TCRdb's table, derived via immunoSEQ multiplex PCR, lists solely in-frame clones and lacks some. The repertoire consists of 450,000 or so clones, with around nine tenths occurring once and the leading ten covering approximately 0.92%. The sequenced sample consisted of peripheral blood. The receptors shown here come from a man younger than 35 with COVID-19, enrolled during active disease.

CDR3 amino acids: CAWIEASQETQYF. DNA of the CDR3: TGTGCCTGGATAGAAGCGAGCCAAGAGACCCAGTACTTC. The V and J genes are TRBV30 and TRBJ2-5; D is unclear. The V gene lost 4 bases and the J gene lost 1 base, with 10 bases spanning the gap. The CDR3 consists of 13 residues. CDR1 is GTSNPN, CDR2 SVGIG, per germline (reference sequence).

The chain carries TRBV6-6 and TRBJ1-4; tentative D call: TRBD1 (5 bases). Trimming pared 3 bases from V and 4 bases from J, leaving 12 bases between. Germline V lookup: CDR1 MNHNY, CDR2 SVGAGI (reference sequence). This CDR3 comprises 15 residues. CDR3 sequence: CASSYGQGGNEKLFF. The DNA for the CDR3 is TGTGCCAGCAGTTATGGGCAGGGAGGTAATGAAAAACTGTTTTTT.

A single count supports this clone. In the same sample, other DNA sequences code for this CDR3. The rearrangement links TRBV20-1 to TRBJ1-1; D ambiguous. This CDR3 has 11 residues. Germline V gene lookup returns CDR1 DFQATT and CDR2 SNEGSKA (reference sequence). Trimming cost V 2 bases and J 1 base, with 2 bases left between them. The CDR3 DNA reads TGCAGTGCTAGACAGAACACTGAAGCTTTCTTT. The encoded protein is CSARQNTEAFF.

The chain carries TRBV2 and TRBJ2-3; the D is unclear. V was clipped by 10 bases and J by 5 bases, with 7 bases between them. The CDR3 spans 10 residues. Germline values: CDR1 SNHLY, CDR2 FYNNEI. CDR3 protein: CATSLDTQYF. CDR3 DNA sequence: TGTGCCACCTCGTTAGATACGCAGTATTTT.

The chain carries TRBV10-2 and TRBJ1-6; no clear D gene. The CDR3 covers 13 residues. V lost 6 bases and J 4 bases, leaving 7 bases between the germline ends. Germline CDR1 reads WSHSY; CDR2 reads SAAADI. This CDR3 reads CASRAEYNSPLHF. For the CDR3, the DNA is TGCGCCAGCAGAGCCGAGTATAATTCACCCCTCCACTTT.

The chain employs TRBV5-1 and TRBJ2-1, with 11 bases identical to TRBD2. Trimming took 1 base from V and 7 from J; bases not matched to a gene: 1. The CDR3 length is 14 residues. Per the germline V gene, CDR1 is SGHRS and CDR2 is YFSETQ. The CDR3 spells CASSLRLAGNEQFF. For the CDR3, the DNA is TGCGCCAGCAGCTTGCGACTAGCGGGAAATGAGCAGTTCTTC.

This chain connects TRBV6-6 to TRBJ2-2, with 7 positions matching TRBD2. Germline CDR1 reads MNHNY; CDR2 reads SVGAGI (reference sequence). The CDR3 has 16 amino acids. J lost 6 bases, V lost 5 bases, and 12 bases had no gene match. The CDR3 DNA follows: TGTGCCAGCAGTCAAAACTTGGGAGGGCGCGCCGGGGAGCTGTTTTTT. Translation: CASSQNLGGRAGELFF.

This clone has only one observation. The chain recombines TRBV19 with TRBJ1-5; D not resolved. The CDR3 contains 15 residues. Germline CDR1 is LNHDA and CDR2 is SQIVND (reference sequence). V shed 7 bases and J shed 0 bases, with 13 bases lying between them. In DNA form, the CDR3 reads TGTGCCAGTATGACCGGTCGGGGTAGCAATCAGCCCCAGCATTTT. Translation gives CASMTGRGSNQPQHF.

The chain has TRBV30 and TRBJ2-1; the D gene is possibly TRBD1 (5 bases). This CDR3 region has 13 residues. V shed 1 base and J shed 11 bases, with 15 bases lying between them. Germline values: CDR1 GTSNPN, CDR2 SVGIG (reference sequence). The CDR3 here is CAWSGHTGVKQFF. The CDR3 coding sequence is TGTGCCTGGAGTGGCCATACAGGTGTAAAGCAGTTCTTC.

The J gene is TRBJ2-2, the V gene TRBV2, with D uncertain. The germline gives CDR1 SNHLY, CDR2 FYNNEI. This CDR3 has 13 amino acids. Trimming left V 8 bases short and J 1 base short, with 8 bases between. For the CDR3, the DNA is TGTGCCAGCGCCGCCGGGAACACCGGGGAGCTGTTTTTT. Translated, it gives CASAAGNTGELFF.

This clone was counted between two and nine times. V gene TRBV11-3 combines with J gene TRBJ1-2; 7 bases are shared with TRBD1. V shed 9 bases and J 7 bases; nucleotides not matched to a gene: 14. CDR1 is SGHNT and CDR2 is YENEEA in the germline V gene. The CDR3 contains 14 residues. The CDR3 spells CARFIARGDRGYTF. In DNA, the CDR3 is TGTGCCAGGTTCATAGCCAGGGGGGATCGTGGCTACACCTTC.

CDR3 DNA sequence: TGTGCCAGCAGTGTCGGTGGACAGTATGGCTACACCTTC. It yields the protein CASSVGGQYGYTF. This chain joins TRBV6-4 and TRBJ1-2, with a tentative D call TRBD1 (6 bases). V lost 4 bases and J lost 5, with 11 bases in between. This CDR3 spans 13 amino acids. From germline, CDR1 is MRHNA and CDR2 SNTAGT.

This chain links TRBV4-1 with TRBJ2-2; the D gene is possibly TRBD1 (6 bases). V lost 5 bases and J lost 5, with 15 bases in between. CDR3 length equals 15 residues. Germline CDR1 reads MGHRA; CDR2 reads YSYEKL. CDR3 in amino acids: CASSARTVGTGELFF. The CDR3 region has the DNA TGCGCCAGCAGCGCACGGACAGTAGGAACCGGGGAGCTGTTTTTT.

The chain couples TRBV5-1 to TRBJ2-1; TRBD2 aligns across 7 bases. The CDR3 has 15 amino acids. In germline, CDR1 is SGHRS, CDR2 YFSETQ. V lost 4 bases, J lost 2 bases, and 6 bases stayed unmatched. The CDR3 loop is CASSLGTTTYNEQFF. The CDR3 DNA reads as TGCGCCAGCAGCCTAGGGACTACAACCTACAATGAGCAGTTCTTC. Full variable domain (outside the CDR3, taken from reference TRBV5-1 and TRBJ2-1): KAGVTQTPRYLIKTRGQQVTLSCSPISGHRSVSWYQQTPGQGLQFLFEYFSETQRNKGNFPGRFSGRQFSNSRSEMNVSTLELGDSALYLCASSLGTTTYNEQFFGPGTRLTVL.

This clone was counted at least ten times. Other DNA variants within this sample encode the same CDR3. J is TRBJ2-5 and V is TRBV11-2; TRBD2 matches at 14 bases. This CDR3 is built from 17 residues. Germline V gives CDR1 SGHAT, CDR2 FQNNGV. Trimming at V came to 6 bases and at J to 7 bases, leaving 13 bases not matched to a gene. The CDR3 DNA reads TGTGCCAGCAGACGAAGGACTAGCGGGGGGCGGTCGGGGACCCAGTACTTC. Its translation: CASRRRTSGGRSGTQYF.

This chain connects TRBV11-2 to TRBJ2-5, with TRBD1 identical over 9 bases. V lost 8 bases to trimming and J lost 5 bases; unmatched junction nucleotides: 6. Germline V lookup: CDR1 SGHAT, CDR2 FQNNGV. The CDR3 contains 13 residues. CDR3 loop: CASGRDRDETQYF. The CDR3 bases are TGTGCCAGCGGAAGGGACAGGGACGAGACCCAGTACTTC.

The rearrangement joins TRBV9 to TRBJ1-2; 7 positions match TRBD1. The germline CDR1 and CDR2 sequences are SGDLS and YYNGEE. V lost 7 bases, J lost 8 bases, and 8 bases stayed unmatched. This CDR3 has 12 amino acids. This CDR3 is CASGQDLRGYTF. DNA of the CDR3: TGTGCCAGCGGACAGGACTTGAGGGGCTACACCTTC.

V gene TRBV5-4 combines with J gene TRBJ2-5, with D possibly being TRBD2 (5 bases). V was shortened by 4 bases and J by 4 bases, with 11 bases between the two germline ends. The CDR3 totals 13 residues. Germline V CDR1 and CDR2: SGHNT, YYREEE (reference sequence). The CDR3 DNA follows: TGTGCCAGCAGCCGGACTGACGCAGAGACCCAGTACTTC. This sequence encodes CASSRTDAETQYF.

This rearrangement joins TRBV6-2 or TRBV6-3 to TRBJ2-7; 7 nucleotides agree with TRBD2. The CDR3 runs to 14 residues. Germline assignment: CDR1 MNHEY and CDR2 SVGEGT. Unmatched junction bases numbered 12, after V lost 6 bases and J lost 7 bases. CDR3 sequence (DNA): TGTGCCAGCAGGTACAGCGGGACTCGAGGGGAGCAGTACTTC. This codes for CASRYSGTRGEQYF.

The chain carries TRBV27 and TRBJ2-2; TRBD1 aligns across 9 bases. This CDR3 has 17 residues. Germline assignment: CDR1 MNHEY and CDR2 SMNVEV (reference sequence). V was pared by 5 bases and J by 4 bases, with 11 bases of the junction left unmatched. CDR3 DNA: TGTGCCAGCAGTCCCACCTCCGGGACAGGGAGCACCGGGGAGCTGTTTTTT. Protein product: CASSPTSGTGSTGELFF.

This clone was seen only once. The genes are TRBV7-3 and TRBJ2-1; 9 bases agree with TRBD2. Germline V gene lookup returns CDR1 SGHTA and CDR2 FQGTGA. V dropped 2 bases and J dropped 6; count of bases not matched to a gene: 8. The CDR3 consists of 16 residues. In DNA, the CDR3 is TGTGCCAGCAGCTTACTCTCGACTAGCGGCCTCAATGAGCAGTTCTTC. Translated, it gives CASSLLSTSGLNEQFF.

This chain connects TRBV30 to TRBJ1-1; 7 nucleotides agree with TRBD1. CDR3 length equals 14 residues. V shed 1 base, J shed 4 bases, and the junction held 6 bases outside the gene matches. Germline V CDR1 and CDR2: GTSNPN, SVGIG (reference sequence). The CDR3: CAWSAQGVITEAFF. CDR3 bases: TGTGCCTGGAGTGCCCAGGGGGTCATCACTGAAGCTTTCTTT. Drawing the rest from reference TRBV30 and TRBJ1-1, the complete variable domain is SQTIHQWPATLVQPVGSPLSLECTVEGTSNPNLYWYRQAAGRGLQLLFYSVGIGQISSEVPQNLSASRPQDRQFILSSKKLLLSDSGFYLCAWSAQGVITEAFFGQGTRLTVV.

The chain recombines TRBV5-6 with TRBJ1-1, with D maybe TRBD1 (6 bases). Germline V gives CDR1 SGHDT, CDR2 YYEEEE. This CDR3 has 14 residues. The ends were cut back, 4 bases at V and 1 base at J, with 11 bases in the middle. CDR3 residues: CASSLTGGNTEAFF. The CDR3 region has the DNA TGTGCCAGCAGCCTGACAGGCGGGAACACTGAAGCTTTCTTT. The variable domain in full, with the rest retrieved from reference TRBV5-6 and TRBJ1-1, is DAGVTQSPTHLIKTRGQQVTLRCSPKSGHDTVSWYQQALGQGPQFIFQYYEEEERQRGNFPDRFSGHQFPNYSSELNVNALLLGDSALYLCASSLTGGNTEAFFGQGTRLTVV.

The V and J genes are TRBV9 and TRBJ1-1; 8 bases are a match to TRBD1. This CDR3 is 15 amino acids long. V shed 4 bases and J 4 bases; nucleotides not matched to a gene: 9. Per the germline V gene, CDR1 is SGDLS and CDR2 is YYNGEE. The CDR3 spells CASSSGTGRVTEAFF. CDR3 in DNA: TGTGCCAGCAGCTCCGGGACAGGTAGGGTCACTGAAGCTTTCTTT.

The chain employs TRBV5-1 and TRBJ2-2, with D possibly TRBD1 on 6 matching bases. V shed 7 bases and J shed 3 bases, with 13 bases lying between them. Germline V gene lookup returns CDR1 SGHRS and CDR2 YFSETQ. This CDR3 contains 14 residues. The CDR3 nucleotides are TGCGCCAGCGGCAGGGGATCGGACACCGGGGAGCTGTTTTTT. Translated: CASGRGSDTGELFF.

This rearrangement joins TRBV10-1 to TRBJ2-3; the match to TRBD2 covers 8 bases. With V trimmed by 1 base and J by 6 bases, 12 bases remained unmatched. The CDR3 covers 17 residues. Looked up from germline, CDR1 is WNHNN and CDR2 is SYGVQD (reference sequence). CDR3 protein: CASSELTPGTSSDTQYF. CDR3 nucleotide sequence: TGCGCCAGCAGTGAGTTAACTCCGGGGACTAGTTCCGATACGCAGTATTTT.